These 26 T cell receptor beta chains came from one sample sequenced in a study of T cell repertoires in cytomegalovirus infection. TCRdb independently ran MiXCR on the reads; one entry per CDR3 protein. This repertoire shows 700,000 to 850,000 distinct CDR3 sequences, roughly 33% found once; its top ten account for roughly 12%. These receptors lack a known antigen. Specimen: cultured CD8+ T cells from PBMCs, collected from culture after CMV antigen stimulation. The receptors stem from a human donor in good health (CMV status not recorded). Some clones in this sample may be carry-over from other donors' samples.

This chain links TRBV7-9 with TRBJ1-4; D is undetermined. The CDR3 sequence is 12 residues long. Germline CDR1 reads SEHNR; CDR2 reads FQNEAQ (reference sequence). Trimming took 5 bases from V and 8 from J, leaving 9 bases between them. The CDR3 spells CASSQSLEKLFF. CDR3 DNA sequence: TGTGCCAGCAGCCAATCGCTGGAAAAACTGTTTTTT. Combining the CDR3 with reference TRBV7-9 and TRBJ1-4 gives the whole variable domain DTGVSQNPRHKITKRGQNVTFRCDPISEHNRLYWYRQTLGQGPEFLTYFQNEAQLEKSRLLSDRFSAERPKGSFSTLEIQRTEQGDSAMYLCASSQSLEKLFFGSGTQLSVL.

V usage is TRBV12-3 or TRBV12-4 and J usage is TRBJ1-2; D is ambiguous. The germline V and J ends were trimmed by 1 base and 0 bases, with 9 bases remaining between them. The CDR3 runs 15 residues. CDR3 sequence: CASSLGRRANYGYTF. CDR3 sequence (DNA): TGTGCCAGCAGTTTAGGACGGCGAGCTAACTATGGCTACACCTTC.

This clonotype turned up a few times. The V gene is TRBV6-1, the J gene TRBJ2-5; D gene uncertain. Looked up from germline, CDR1 is MNHNS and CDR2 is SASEGT. The germline V and J ends were trimmed by 2 bases and 5 bases, with 18 bases remaining between them. The CDR3 is 16 amino acids. The CDR3 nucleotides read TGTGCCAGCAGTGAATCTTCCCGGTCTCACCTGGAGACCCAGTACTTC. It codes for CASSESSRSHLETQYF.

This clonotype was counted between two and nine times. This rearrangement joins TRBV2 to TRBJ2-3, with 8 bases aligning to TRBD2. V shed 1 base and J 5 bases; nucleotides not matched to a gene: 8. This CDR3 region has 16 residues. In germline, CDR1 is SNHLY, CDR2 FYNNEI. The CDR3 DNA is TGTGCCAGCAGTGAAGGAGGCGGGGGGCGGAGAGATACGCAGTATTTT. Amino acid sequence: CASSEGGGGRRDTQYF.

This chain uses TRBV12-3 or TRBV12-4 with TRBJ1-2, with D perhaps matching TRBD1 (6 bases). The CDR3 has 15 residues. Trimming took 6 bases from V and 6 from J, leaving 20 bases between them. The CDR3 DNA reads TGTGCCAGCAGCCTGACCCTACAGGGTCTTCATGGCTACACCTTC. Translating it yields CASSLTLQGLHGYTF.

This chain uses TRBV10-1 with TRBJ2-2; TRBD2 matches at 7 bases. The CDR3 loop spans 18 amino acids. The germline V gene has CDR1 WNHNN and CDR2 SYGVQD (reference sequence). V shed 0 bases and J 1 base; nucleotides not matched to a gene: 8. The CDR3, as DNA: TGCGCCAGCAGTGAGTCGACTCGTGCGGGGGAGAACACCGGGGAGCTGTTTTTT. Its protein product is CASSESTRAGENTGELFF.

As concerns this clonotype: At one boundary the junction diverges from the germline segment, which might be a read error. V gene TRBV19 combines with J gene TRBJ2-2; 10 nucleotides match TRBD2. The CDR3 is made up of 15 amino acids. Germline values: CDR1 LNHDA, CDR2 SQIVND (reference sequence). The CDR3 loop is CVSRPAGGPTGELFF. In nucleotides, the CDR3 is TGTGTCAGTAGACCAGCGGGGGGGCCCACCGGGGAGCTGTTTTTT.

This clonotype came up a few times. The CDR3 coding sequence is TGTGCCAGCAGTCGCCCGACTAGTCGGGGGAGCGGGGAGCTGTTTTTT. Translation gives CASSRPTSRGSGELFF. The chain couples TRBV12-3 or TRBV12-4 to TRBJ2-2; D perhaps matches TRBD2 (6 bases). Trimming stripped 5 bases from V and 7 bases from J, with 20 bases between. CDR3 length equals 16 residues.

The chain recombines TRBV28 with TRBJ2-5, with 9 bases fitting TRBD1. CDR3 length: 18 amino acids. With V trimmed by 3 bases and J by 1 base, 12 bases remained unmatched. Germline V lookup: CDR1 MDHEN, CDR2 SYDVKM. The CDR3 DNA reads TGTGCCAGCAGTTTCCCCCCCCCCGGGACAGGGACCCAAGAGACCCAGTACTTC. Translated: CASSFPPPGTGTQETQYF.

The chain carries TRBV12-3 or TRBV12-4 and TRBJ2-2; D is perhaps TRBD1 (6 bases). V was pared by 5 bases and J by 3 bases, with 13 bases between. The CDR3 extends over 15 amino acids. The CDR3, as DNA: TGTGCCAGCAGTCACAGGGCCGGGGACACCGGGGAGCTGTTTTTT. It codes for CASSHRAGDTGELFF.

This chain connects TRBV4-3 to TRBJ2-2; TRBD2 might be the D (6 bases). This CDR3 has 14 amino acids. CDR1 and CDR2 from the germline V gene are LGHNA and YSLEER. V shed 6 bases and J shed 4 bases, with 12 bases lying between them. In DNA, the CDR3 is TGCGCCAGCAGACCTGGGACTTTCACCGGGGAGCTGTTTTTT. This sequence encodes CASRPGTFTGELFF.

In its sample, this clonotype was seen many times. The chain is built from TRBV7-2 and TRBJ2-2; 11 bases are shared with TRBD2. V lost 5 bases and J lost 1; bases outside the gene matches: 12. Germline CDR1 reads SGHTA; CDR2 reads FQGNSA. The CDR3 extends over 19 amino acids. CDR3 nucleotides: TGTGCCAGCAGCCCTACTAGCGGGGGTTACCCCAAGAACACCGGGGAGCTGTTTTTT. Residues: CASSPTSGGYPKNTGELFF. Using reference TRBV7-2 and TRBJ2-2 for the parts outside the CDR3, the full variable domain is GAGVSQSPSNKVTEKGKDVELRCDPISGHTALYWYRQSLGQGLEFLIYFQGNSAPDKSGLPSDRFSAERTGGSVSTLTIQRTQQEDSAVYLCASSPTSGGYPKNTGELFFGEGSRLTVL.

This chain joins TRBV5-4 and TRBJ2-5, with TRBD2 matching over 11 bases. After removal of 3 bases from V and 2 bases from J, the junction contained 6 bases not matched to a gene. The CDR3 totals 16 residues. Germline assignment: CDR1 SGHNT and CDR2 YYREEE (reference sequence). CDR3 in amino acids: CASSSTSGVAQETQYF. In nucleotides, the CDR3 is TGTGCCAGCAGCTCGACTAGCGGGGTGGCTCAAGAGACCCAGTACTTC. Based on the CDR3 plus reference TRBV5-4 and TRBJ2-5, the full variable domain is ETGVTQSPTHLIKTRGQQVTLRCSSQSGHNTVSWYQQALGQGPQFIFQYYREEENGRGNFPPRFSGLQFPNYSSELNVNALELDDSALYLCASSSTSGVAQETQYFGPGTRLLVL.

Only a few counts were recorded for this clonotype. V is TRBV6-5 and J is TRBJ1-2; possible D gene TRBD1, 5 bases. V was shortened by 6 bases and J by 3 bases, with 14 bases between the two germline ends. The CDR3 spans 14 residues. Germline-derived CDR1 and CDR2 are MNHEY and SVGAGI. CDR3: CASSAPDRYYGYTF. DNA for the CDR3: TGTGCCAGCAGCGCCCCCGACAGATACTATGGCTACACCTTC.

The CDR3 region is CASSQTVNEQFF. The CDR3 nucleotides are TGTGCCAGCAGTCAAACAGTTAATGAGCAGTTCTTC. This chain joins TRBV12-3 or TRBV12-4 and TRBJ2-1; D gene uncertain. The CDR3 length is 12 residues. Trimming removed 5 bases at V and 7 bases at J, with 9 bases between.

The chain couples TRBV28 to TRBJ1-2; 7 bases align to TRBD1. This CDR3 has 12 residues. Germline V gene sequence: CDR1 MDHEN, CDR2 SYDVKM. The trim removed 7 bases at V and 6 bases at J, leaving 5 bases unmatched. The CDR3 protein is CASIWRGHGYTF. The CDR3 DNA follows: TGTGCCAGCATTTGGAGGGGGCATGGCTACACCTTC.

Remarks on this clonotype: A read error may be the cause here, since a much bigger clone is one base away. The CDR3 sequence: CASSFRIGLNTEAFF. Here the CDR3 DNA reads TGTGCCAGCAGTTTCAGGATAGGGCTTAACACTGAAGCTTTCTTT. The V call is TRBV12-3 or TRBV12-4, the J call TRBJ1-1; D remains ambiguous. Deletions cut 3 bases from V and 2 bases from J, with 13 bases between. CDR3 length: 15 residues.

V usage is TRBV27 and J usage is TRBJ1-3, with a possible D match to TRBD1 (6 bases). This CDR3 spans 15 amino acids. Germline values: CDR1 MNHEY, CDR2 SMNVEV (reference sequence). Trimming left V 4 bases short and J 6 bases short, with 16 bases between. CDR3 protein: CASSSSGDAINTIYF. The DNA of the CDR3 is TGTGCCAGCAGTTCCTCAGGGGACGCTATAAACACCATATATTTT.

This clonotype was counted ten times or more. This chain connects TRBV7-2 to TRBJ1-1; D gene uncertain. This CDR3 region has 13 residues. Germline V gives CDR1 SGHTA, CDR2 FQGNSA. The V end lost 5 bases, the J end lost 1 base, and 8 bases lay between the germline ends. The CDR3 sequence is CASSLWTNTEAFF. CDR3 sequence (DNA): TGTGCCAGCAGCCTTTGGACGAACACTGAAGCTTTCTTT.

Many counts were recorded for this clonotype. The genes are TRBV6-1 and TRBJ2-2; 7 positions agree with TRBD1. The CDR3 sequence is 14 residues long. The V gene end was trimmed by 5 bases and the J gene end by 2 bases; junction bases not matched to a gene: 2. In germline, CDR1 is MNHNS, CDR2 SASEGT. The CDR3 nucleotides are TGTGCCAGCAGTTGGGACAGAAACACCGGGGAGCTGTTTTTT. Translation gives CASSWDRNTGELFF.

The rearrangement links TRBV28 to TRBJ2-3; TRBD2 matches 10 bases. V shed 6 bases, J shed 3 bases, and the junction held 6 bases outside the gene matches. CDR3 length equals 15 residues. Germline loops: CDR1 MDHEN, CDR2 SYDVKM. CDR3 nucleotides: TGTGCCAGCAGATCGGGACTAGCGTGGACAGATACGCAGTATTTT. It yields the protein CASRSGLAWTDTQYF. Supplemented by reference TRBV28 and TRBJ2-3, the full variable domain reads DVKVTQSSRYLVKRTGEKVFLECVQDMDHENMFWYRQDPGLGLRLIYFSYDVKMKEKGDIPEGYSVSREKKERFSLILESASTNQTSMYLCASRSGLAWTDTQYFGPGTRLTVL.

A few counts support this clonotype. This sequence joins TRBV13 and TRBJ1-1; the D is unclear. The CDR3 spans 14 residues. Germline V lookup: CDR1 PRHDT, CDR2 FYEKMQ (reference sequence). Trimming removed 5 bases from V and 7 bases from J, with 17 bases in between. The CDR3 protein is CASSILSKGVEAFF. The CDR3 DNA sequence: TGTGCCAGCAGCATCTTGAGTAAGGGCGTTGAAGCTTTCTTT.

The sample holds a few counts of this clonotype. The chain is built from TRBV4-3 and TRBJ1-6; perhaps TRBD1 as D (6 bases). Germline assignment: CDR1 LGHNA and CDR2 YSLEER. The CDR3 has 17 amino acids. The ends were cut back, 2 bases at V and 0 bases at J, with 11 bases in the middle. Here the CDR3 DNA reads TGCGCCAGCAGCCAACACAGGGAGAGCTCCTATAATTCACCCCTCCACTTT. Translation: CASSQHRESSYNSPLHF.

This chain uses TRBV19 with TRBJ2-3; TRBD2 might be the D (7 bases). Germline V lookup: CDR1 LNHDA, CDR2 SQIVND (reference sequence). The V and J ends lost 3 bases and 4 bases respectively, with 17 bases between them. The CDR3 length is 16 residues. The CDR3 loop reads CASSIGGPLSADTQYF. Written as DNA, the CDR3 is TGTGCCAGTAGTATCGGGGGGCCTCTCTCAGCAGATACGCAGTATTTT.

The genes are TRBV7-8 and TRBJ2-5, with 9 bases fitting TRBD2. CDR3 length: 17 amino acids. From germline, CDR1 is SGHVS and CDR2 FQNEAQ. With 0 bases clipped from V and 7 bases from J, the junction kept 12 bases outside the gene matches. The CDR3: CASSLAPGLADLRTQYF. Here the CDR3 DNA reads TGTGCCAGCAGCTTAGCCCCGGGACTAGCCGACCTGCGGACCCAGTACTTC.

V is TRBV2 and J is TRBJ2-2, with 9 positions matching TRBD2. Germline loops: CDR1 SNHLY, CDR2 FYNNEI. V was pared by 10 bases and J by 9 bases, with 15 bases of the junction left unmatched. The CDR3 consists of 15 residues. CDR3 sequence reads: CATPTPSGGTRELFF. CDR3 nucleotide sequence: TGTGCCACCCCGACCCCCAGCGGGGGGACCCGGGAGCTGTTTTTT.